This T cell receptor (beta chain) comes out of a study of T cell responses to AZD1222 COVID-19 vaccine. The CDR3 sequence is 13 residues long. Trimming pared 1 base from V and 8 bases from J, leaving 8 bases between. The germline CDR1 and CDR2 sequences are LNHNV and YYDKDF (reference sequence). Assay: immunoSEQ multiplex PCR; the TCRdb copy retains only in-frame clones and omits some. Seen here are under 200,000 clones, 85% to 95% observed once, and the top ten hold approximately 0.6%. This TCR was recovered from an adult in good health. The chain uses TRBV15 and TRBJ1-4; D not resolved. The sequences come from peripheral blood, collected on day 0 of AZD1222 vaccination. DNA for the CDR3: TGTGCCACCAGCAGAGGAAGTGGAGAAAAACTGTTTTTT. Translated: CATSRGSGEKLFF.